Listed below are T cell receptor beta chains from one sample, sequenced in a study of OX40 agonist ivuxolimab in advanced cancers. Clones were read by immunoSEQ multiplex PCR, and TCRdb kept only the in-frame ones, dropping some. The repertoire holds 60,000 to 70,000 clones, with 75% to 85% as singletons. Sequenced here: CD4+ or CD8+ T cells sorted from blood, sampled in a trial of the OX40 agonist ivuxolimab. These receptors were obtained from an adult with an advanced solid tumor such as melanoma, head and neck, liver or kidney cancer. CDR3s leave out the opening cysteine and the closing phenylalanine or tryptophan. Fields, in order: clone size, V gene, D gene, J gene, CDR3 length, CDR3 protein. The D gene is left open where the match is weak. Clone sizes are given selectively: once, few, many, or a class where the clone is expanded.

clone size: NA
V gene: TRBV7-7
D gene: NA
J gene: TRBJ2-5
CDR3 length: 13
CDR3 protein: ASSSLGGYQETQY

clone size: NA
V gene: TRBV5-1
D gene: NA
J gene: TRBJ2-1
CDR3 length: 13
CDR3 protein: ASSLMGVTGNEQF

clone size: NA
V gene: TRBV28
D gene: NA
J gene: TRBJ1-6
CDR3 length: 12
CDR3 protein: ASSPPGYNSPLH

clone size: few
V gene: TRBV28
D gene: NA
J gene: TRBJ1-5
CDR3 length: 13
CDR3 protein: ASGYSGGGNQPQH

clone size: NA
V gene: TRBV5-6
D gene: NA
J gene: TRBJ1-6
CDR3 length: 13
CDR3 protein: ASSARAGGRSPLH

clone size: NA
V gene: TRBV7-9
D gene: TRBD1
J gene: TRBJ1-5
CDR3 length: 11
CDR3 protein: ASSSQGDQPQH

clone size: NA
V gene: TRBV28
D gene: NA
J gene: TRBJ1-5
CDR3 length: 14
CDR3 protein: ASNPAGVTSNQPQH

clone size: NA
V gene: TRBV4-1
D gene: TRBD1
J gene: TRBJ1-4
CDR3 length: 14
CDR3 protein: ASYPGARQGGEKLF

clone size: NA
V gene: TRBV6-4
D gene: TRBD1
J gene: TRBJ1-2
CDR3 length: 15
CDR3 protein: ASSPTGPLVPNYGYT

clone size: few
V gene: TRBV2
D gene: NA
J gene: TRBJ1-5
CDR3 length: 12
CDR3 protein: ASSDQGYNQPQH

clone size: NA
V gene: TRBV5-1
D gene: NA
J gene: TRBJ2-3
CDR3 length: 13
CDR3 protein: ASSLEGGSTDTQY

clone size: NA
V gene: TRBV2
D gene: NA
J gene: TRBJ1-5
CDR3 length: 11
CDR3 protein: ASSRQLNQPQH

clone size: NA
V gene: TRBV10-3
D gene: TRBD1
J gene: TRBJ1-1
CDR3 length: 12
CDR3 protein: AISKQGEGTKAF

clone size: NA
V gene: TRBV5-4
D gene: TRBD2
J gene: TRBJ2-3
CDR3 length: 15
CDR3 protein: ASSLLVTSGKTDTQY

clone size: NA
V gene: TRBV7-9
D gene: NA
J gene: TRBJ2-7
CDR3 length: 9
CDR3 protein: ASSLWDEQY

clone size: NA
V gene: TRBV18
D gene: TRBD1
J gene: TRBJ1-2
CDR3 length: 13
CDR3 protein: ASSPNLGQNKRYT

clone size: NA
V gene: TRBV2
D gene: NA
J gene: TRBJ2-1
CDR3 length: 12
CDR3 protein: ASIMTSSNNEQF

clone size: NA
V gene: TRBV7-3
D gene: NA
J gene: TRBJ1-2
CDR3 length: 12
CDR3 protein: ASSLTNGGDGYT

clone size: NA
V gene: TRBV20-1
D gene: TRBD2
J gene: TRBJ2-3
CDR3 length: 9
CDR3 protein: RLADTDTQY

clone size: NA
V gene: TRBV9
D gene: TRBD1
J gene: TRBJ2-2
CDR3 length: 13
CDR3 protein: ASSVRDRAWGELF

clone size: few
V gene: TRBV21-1
D gene: NA
J gene: TRBJ2-2
CDR3 length: 12
CDR3 protein: ASSWAECPGELF

clone size: NA
V gene: TRBV6-5
D gene: TRBD2
J gene: TRBJ2-1
CDR3 length: 12
CDR3 protein: ASSTSGRANEQF

clone size: NA
V gene: TRBV25-1
D gene: TRBD1
J gene: TRBJ1-3
CDR3 length: 14
CDR3 protein: ASSESRTGAGNTIY

clone size: NA
V gene: TRBV1
D gene: NA
J gene: TRBJ2-5
CDR3 length: 13
CDR3 protein: TSPGLAGGRETQY

clone size: NA
V gene: TRBV6-6
D gene: NA
J gene: TRBJ1-5
CDR3 length: 11
CDR3 protein: ASSFFRNQPQH

clone size: NA
V gene: TRBV7-2
D gene: NA
J gene: NA
CDR3 length: 12
CDR3 protein: ASRPGPSSYEQY

clone size: few
V gene: TRBV30
D gene: NA
J gene: TRBJ2-6
CDR3 length: 14
CDR3 protein: AWSVWAPGAANVLT

clone size: NA
V gene: TRBV5-6
D gene: NA
J gene: TRBJ2-7
CDR3 length: 11
CDR3 protein: ASSAGPPGEQY

clone size: NA
V gene: TRBV19
D gene: NA
J gene: TRBJ2-5
CDR3 length: 13
CDR3 protein: ASSIEVRYQETQY

clone size: NA
V gene: TRBV6-5
D gene: NA
J gene: TRBJ1-5
CDR3 length: 13
CDR3 protein: ASSYTAGTGQPQH

clone size: NA
V gene: TRBV7-9
D gene: NA
J gene: TRBJ2-7
CDR3 length: 11
CDR3 protein: ASSRSTGSEQY

clone size: NA
V gene: TRBV6-5
D gene: NA
J gene: TRBJ2-3
CDR3 length: 13
CDR3 protein: ASSYSRQPTDTQY

clone size: NA
V gene: TRBV15
D gene: NA
J gene: TRBJ2-5
CDR3 length: 12
CDR3 protein: ATSREVRGGTQY

clone size: NA
V gene: TRBV7-9
D gene: NA
J gene: TRBJ1-4
CDR3 length: 13
CDR3 protein: ASSLVGTTNEKLF